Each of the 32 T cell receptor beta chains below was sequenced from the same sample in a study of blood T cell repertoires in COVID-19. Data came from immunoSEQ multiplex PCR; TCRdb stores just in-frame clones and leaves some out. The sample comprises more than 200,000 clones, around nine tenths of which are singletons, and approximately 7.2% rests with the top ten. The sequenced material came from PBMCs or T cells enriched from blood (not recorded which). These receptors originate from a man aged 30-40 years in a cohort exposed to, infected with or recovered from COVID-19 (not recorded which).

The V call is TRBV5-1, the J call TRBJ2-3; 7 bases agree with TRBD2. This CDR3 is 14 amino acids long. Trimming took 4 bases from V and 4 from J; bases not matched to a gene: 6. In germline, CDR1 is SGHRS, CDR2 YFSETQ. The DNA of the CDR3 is TGCGCCAGCAGCCCCTCGGCGGGGGCAGATACGCAGTATTTT. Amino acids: CASSPSAGADTQYF.

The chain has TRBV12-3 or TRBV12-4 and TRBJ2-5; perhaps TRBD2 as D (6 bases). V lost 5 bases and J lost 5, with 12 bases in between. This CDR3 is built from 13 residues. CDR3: CASSGGWAETQYF. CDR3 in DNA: TGTGCCAGCAGTGGGGGGTGGGCGGAGACCCAGTACTTC.

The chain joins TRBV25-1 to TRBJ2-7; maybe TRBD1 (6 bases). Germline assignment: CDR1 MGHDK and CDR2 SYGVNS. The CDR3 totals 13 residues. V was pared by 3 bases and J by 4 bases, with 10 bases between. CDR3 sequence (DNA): TGTGCCAGCAGTGAGCAGGGGCCATACGAGCAGTACTTC. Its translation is CASSEQGPYEQYF.

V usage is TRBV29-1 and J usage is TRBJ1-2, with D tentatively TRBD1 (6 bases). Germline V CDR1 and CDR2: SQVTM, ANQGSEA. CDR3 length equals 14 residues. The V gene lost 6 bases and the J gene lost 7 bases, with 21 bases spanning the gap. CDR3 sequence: CSVADLGAKIGYTF. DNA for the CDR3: TGCAGCGTCGCGGATTTGGGGGCGAAGATTGGCTACACCTTC.

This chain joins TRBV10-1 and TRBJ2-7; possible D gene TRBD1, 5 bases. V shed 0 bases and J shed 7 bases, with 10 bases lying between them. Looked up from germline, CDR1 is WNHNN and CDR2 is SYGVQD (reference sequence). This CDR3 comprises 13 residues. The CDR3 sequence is CASSESAKGEQYF. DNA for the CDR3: TGCGCCAGCAGTGAGTCAGCCAAGGGGGAGCAGTACTTC.

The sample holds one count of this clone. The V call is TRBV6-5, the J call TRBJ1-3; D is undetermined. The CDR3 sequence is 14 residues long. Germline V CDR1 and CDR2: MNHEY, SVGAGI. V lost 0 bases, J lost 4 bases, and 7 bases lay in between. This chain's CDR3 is CASSYSLEGNTIYF. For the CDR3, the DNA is TGTGCCAGCAGTTACTCCCTGGAGGGAAACACCATATATTTT.

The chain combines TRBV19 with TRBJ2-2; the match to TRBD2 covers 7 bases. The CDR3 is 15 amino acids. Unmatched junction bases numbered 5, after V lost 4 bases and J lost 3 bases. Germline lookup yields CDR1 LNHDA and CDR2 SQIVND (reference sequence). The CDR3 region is CASSTLAAHTGELFF. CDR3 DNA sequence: TGTGCCAGTAGTACTCTAGCGGCCCACACCGGGGAGCTGTTTTTT.

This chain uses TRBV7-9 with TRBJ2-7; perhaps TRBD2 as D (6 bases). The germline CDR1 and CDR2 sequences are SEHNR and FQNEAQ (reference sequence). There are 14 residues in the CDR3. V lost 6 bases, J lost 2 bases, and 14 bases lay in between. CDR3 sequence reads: CASRPRDSAYEQYF. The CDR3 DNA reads TGTGCCAGCAGACCGCGGGACTCCGCCTACGAGCAGTACTTC.

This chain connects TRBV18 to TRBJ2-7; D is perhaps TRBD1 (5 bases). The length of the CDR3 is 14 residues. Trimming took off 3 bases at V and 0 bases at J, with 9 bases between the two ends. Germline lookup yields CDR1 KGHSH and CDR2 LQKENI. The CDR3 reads CASSPADNSYEQYF. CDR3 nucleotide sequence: TGTGCCAGCTCACCGGCGGACAACTCCTACGAGCAGTACTTC.

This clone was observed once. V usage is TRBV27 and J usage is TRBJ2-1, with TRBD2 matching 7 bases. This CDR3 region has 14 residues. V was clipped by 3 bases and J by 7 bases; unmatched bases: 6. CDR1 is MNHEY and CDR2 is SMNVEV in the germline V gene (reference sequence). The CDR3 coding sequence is TGTGCCAGCAGTTTCTCAAGCGGGAATAATGAGCAGTTCTTC. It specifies CASSFSSGNNEQFF.

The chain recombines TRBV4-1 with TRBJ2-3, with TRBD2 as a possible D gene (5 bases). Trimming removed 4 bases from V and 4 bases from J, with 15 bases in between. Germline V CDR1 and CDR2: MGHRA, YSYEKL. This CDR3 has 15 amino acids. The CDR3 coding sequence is TGCGCCAGCAGCCTAGAGGAGGCCGCGGCAGATACGCAGTATTTT. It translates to CASSLEEAAADTQYF.

The CDR3: CASSENIGEKLFF. The DNA for the CDR3 is TGCGCCAGCAGTGAGAATATCGGGGAAAAACTGTTTTTT. V is TRBV10-1 and J is TRBJ1-4; D remains unclear. CDR1 and CDR2 (germline): WNHNN, SYGVQD (reference sequence). Trimming took 2 bases from V and 8 from J, leaving 9 bases between them. This CDR3 comprises 13 residues.

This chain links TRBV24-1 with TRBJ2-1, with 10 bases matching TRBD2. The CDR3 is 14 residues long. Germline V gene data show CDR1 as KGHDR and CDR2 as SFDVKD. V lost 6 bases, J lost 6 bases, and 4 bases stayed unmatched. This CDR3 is CATSHSGRPNEQFF. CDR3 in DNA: TGTGCCACCAGTCATAGCGGGAGGCCCAATGAGCAGTTCTTC.

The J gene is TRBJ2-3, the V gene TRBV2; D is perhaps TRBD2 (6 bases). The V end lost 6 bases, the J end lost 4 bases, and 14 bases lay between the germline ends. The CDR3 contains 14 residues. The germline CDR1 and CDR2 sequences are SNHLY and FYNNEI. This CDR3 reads CASRLTSSADTQYF. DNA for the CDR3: TGTGCCAGCAGATTGACGTCTAGCGCAGATACGCAGTATTTT.

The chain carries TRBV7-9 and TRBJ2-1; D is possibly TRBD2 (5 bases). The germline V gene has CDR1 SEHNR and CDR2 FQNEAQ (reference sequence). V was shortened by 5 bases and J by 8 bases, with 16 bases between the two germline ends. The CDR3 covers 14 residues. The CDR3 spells CASSLNTRADEQFF. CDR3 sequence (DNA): TGTGCCAGCAGCCTTAACACTAGAGCCGATGAGCAGTTCTTC.

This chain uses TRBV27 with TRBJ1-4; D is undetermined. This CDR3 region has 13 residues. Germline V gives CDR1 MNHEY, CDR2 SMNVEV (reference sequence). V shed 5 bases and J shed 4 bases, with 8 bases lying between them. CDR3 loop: CASSLWHNEKLFF. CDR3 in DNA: TGTGCCAGCAGTCTTTGGCATAATGAAAAACTGTTTTTT.

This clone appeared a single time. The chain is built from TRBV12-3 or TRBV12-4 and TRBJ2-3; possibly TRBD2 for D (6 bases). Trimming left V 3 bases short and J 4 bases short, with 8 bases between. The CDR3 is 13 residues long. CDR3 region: CASSLGRPDTQYF. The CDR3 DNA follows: TGTGCCAGCAGTTTGGGGAGGCCAGATACGCAGTATTTT.

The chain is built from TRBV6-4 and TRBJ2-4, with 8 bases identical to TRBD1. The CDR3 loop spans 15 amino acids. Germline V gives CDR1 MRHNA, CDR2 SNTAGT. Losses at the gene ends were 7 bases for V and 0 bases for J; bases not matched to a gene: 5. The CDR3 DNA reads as TGTGCCAGCACCAAGACAGGGGAAGCCAAAAACATTCAGTACTTC. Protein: CASTKTGEAKNIQYF.

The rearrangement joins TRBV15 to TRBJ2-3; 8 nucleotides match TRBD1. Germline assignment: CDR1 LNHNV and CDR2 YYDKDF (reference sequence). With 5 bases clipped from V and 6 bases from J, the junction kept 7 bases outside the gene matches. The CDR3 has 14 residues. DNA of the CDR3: TGTGCCACCAGCGGCGCGACAGGGGCGGATACGCAGTATTTT. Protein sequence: CATSGATGADTQYF.

DNA for the CDR3: TGTGCCAGCCCAGCTAGCGGGAGGGCCCTCGGCACAGATACGCAGTATTTT. This translates into CASPASGRALGTDTQYF. The chain has TRBV28 and TRBJ2-3; 12 positions match TRBD2. Germline trimming cut 8 bases from V and 1 base from J; bases unmatched to any gene: 10. The length of the CDR3 is 17 residues. CDR1 MDHEN and CDR2 SYDVKM come from the germline V gene.

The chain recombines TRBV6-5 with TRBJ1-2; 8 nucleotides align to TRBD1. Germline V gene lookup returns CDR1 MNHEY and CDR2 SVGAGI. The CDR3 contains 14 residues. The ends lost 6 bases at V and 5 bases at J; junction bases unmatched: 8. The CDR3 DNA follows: TGTGCCAGCAGAGACGGACAGGGCGTGTATGGCTACACCTTC. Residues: CASRDGQGVYGYTF.

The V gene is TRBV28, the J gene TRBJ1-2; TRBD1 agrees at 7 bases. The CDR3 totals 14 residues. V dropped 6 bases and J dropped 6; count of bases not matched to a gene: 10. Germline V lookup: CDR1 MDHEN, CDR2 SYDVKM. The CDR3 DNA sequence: TGTGCCAGCAGGGACGTGGGCAGGGGGGATGGCTACACCTTC. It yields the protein CASRDVGRGDGYTF.

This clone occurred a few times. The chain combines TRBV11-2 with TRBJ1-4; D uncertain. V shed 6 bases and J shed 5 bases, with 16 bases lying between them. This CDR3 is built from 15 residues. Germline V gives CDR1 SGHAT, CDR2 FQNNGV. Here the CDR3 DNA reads TGTGCCAGCAGTGAGGGCCCCCCAATAAATGAAAAACTGTTTTTT. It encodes CASSEGPPINEKLFF.

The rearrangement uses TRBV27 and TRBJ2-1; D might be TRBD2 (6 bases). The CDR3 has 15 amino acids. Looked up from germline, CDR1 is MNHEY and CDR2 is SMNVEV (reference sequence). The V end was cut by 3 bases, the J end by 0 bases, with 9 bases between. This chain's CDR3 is CASSFGGGSYNEQFF. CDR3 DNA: TGTGCCAGCAGTTTCGGGGGAGGCTCCTACAATGAGCAGTTCTTC.

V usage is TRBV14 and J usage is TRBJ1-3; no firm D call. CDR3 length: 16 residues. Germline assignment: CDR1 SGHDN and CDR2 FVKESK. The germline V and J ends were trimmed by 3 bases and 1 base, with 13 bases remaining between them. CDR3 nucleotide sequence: TGTGCCAGCAGCCAGGCCAACGGGGTATCTGGAAACACCATATATTTT. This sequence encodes CASSQANGVSGNTIYF.

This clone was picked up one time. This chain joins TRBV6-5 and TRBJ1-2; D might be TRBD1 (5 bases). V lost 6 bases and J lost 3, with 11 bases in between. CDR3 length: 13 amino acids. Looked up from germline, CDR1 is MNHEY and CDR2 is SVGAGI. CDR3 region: CASSPGGDYGYTF. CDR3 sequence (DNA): TGTGCCAGCAGCCCGGGGGGGGACTATGGCTACACCTTC.

The CDR3, as DNA: TGTGCCAGCAGTTCCGCGGGGGGACTAGCCTACGAGCAGTACTTC. Protein sequence: CASSSAGGLAYEQYF. The rearrangement joins TRBV27 to TRBJ2-7; 8 bases are shared with TRBD2. Trimming took 4 bases from V and 2 from J; bases not matched to a gene: 7. Germline V CDR1 and CDR2: MNHEY, SMNVEV (reference sequence). This CDR3 spans 15 amino acids.

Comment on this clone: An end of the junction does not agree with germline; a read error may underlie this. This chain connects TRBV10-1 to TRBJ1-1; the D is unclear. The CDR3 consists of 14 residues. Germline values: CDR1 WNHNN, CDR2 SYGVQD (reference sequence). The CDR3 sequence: CASSKSRSRTEAFF. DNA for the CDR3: TGCGCCAGCAGTAAGTCGCGAAGCCGGACTGAAGCTTTCTTT.

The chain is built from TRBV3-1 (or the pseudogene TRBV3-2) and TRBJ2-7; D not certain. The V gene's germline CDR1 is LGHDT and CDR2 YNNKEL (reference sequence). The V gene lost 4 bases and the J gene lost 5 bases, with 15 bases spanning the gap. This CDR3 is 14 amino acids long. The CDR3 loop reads CASSPTETVNEQYF. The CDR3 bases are TGTGCCAGCAGCCCTACGGAGACGGTAAACGAGCAGTACTTC.

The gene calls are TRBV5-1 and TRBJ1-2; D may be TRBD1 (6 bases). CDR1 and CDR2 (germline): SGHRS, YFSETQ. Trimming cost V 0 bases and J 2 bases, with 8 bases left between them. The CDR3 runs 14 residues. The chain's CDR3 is CASSLGTVNYGYTF. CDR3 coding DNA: TGCGCCAGCAGCTTGGGGACAGTCAACTATGGCTACACCTTC.

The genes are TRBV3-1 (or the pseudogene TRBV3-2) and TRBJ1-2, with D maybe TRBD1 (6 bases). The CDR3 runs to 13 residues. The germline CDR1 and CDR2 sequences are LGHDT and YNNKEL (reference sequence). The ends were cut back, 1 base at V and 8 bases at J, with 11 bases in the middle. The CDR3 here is CASSQAGALGYTF. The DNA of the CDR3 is TGTGCCAGCAGCCAAGCAGGGGCCTTAGGCTACACCTTC.

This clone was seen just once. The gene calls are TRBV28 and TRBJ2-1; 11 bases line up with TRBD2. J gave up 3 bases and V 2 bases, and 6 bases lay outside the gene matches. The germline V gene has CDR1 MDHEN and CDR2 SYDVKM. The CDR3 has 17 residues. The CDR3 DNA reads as TGTGCCAGCAGTTTAATTTTCACTAGCGGGGGCTACAATGAGCAGTTCTTC. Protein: CASSLIFTSGGYNEQFF.